The present TCR beta chain was sequenced within a study of T cell responses to AZD1222 COVID-19 vaccine. Findings of the study overall: Baseline serostatus was positive in only a handful of AZD1222 recipients. Spike-specific TCR repertoires showed rising breadth and depth after two AZD1222 doses. Most donors were white British and more were female, and clonal diversity was possibly underestimated.

Assay used: immunoSEQ multiplex PCR; TCRdb lists only in-frame clones, some missing. Counted here are approximately 300,000 clones, around 93% occurring once; the ten biggest clones make up less than 0.65%. With 7 bases removed from V and 6 bases from J, the gap between germline ends came to 16 bases. The CDR3 is 13 residues long. Germline-derived CDR1 and CDR2 are LNHDA and SQIVND (reference sequence). Investigators merged groups given second doses at roughly 4 or roughly 12 weeks. This clone was seen a single time. Its antigen remains unidentified. This TCR was sampled from an adult who received the AZD1222 COVID-19 vaccine. Sequences were derived from peripheral blood, sampled 28 days after the second AZD1222 dose. This chain joins TRBV19 and TRBJ2-7; D gene unclear. The CDR3 DNA sequence: TGTGCCAGTACCCCCGGCGGTCCAGGCGAGCAGTACTTC. It translates to CASTPGGPGEQYF.